This T cell receptor beta chain was profiled in a study of T cell repertoires in cytomegalovirus infection (dated by TCRdb to between 2018 and 2020). Notes on the research overall: The HLA type of each donor mattered for the analysis, because public TCR beta signatures pointed to carriage of CMV infection along with the matching HLA type.

Sequencing was carried out with an Illumina HiSeq 1500. TCRdb trimmed the raw reads at Q25, called clones with MiXCR and kept productive beta chains. Every entry covers one CDR3 protein and lists the most common genes and DNA from its rows. Recorded for this sample are 400,000 or so distinct CDR3 sequences; approximately 33% of them occurred a single time. The ten largest clones take up 12% to 15% of the sample. The paper as a whole reports these results and caveats: In both this cohort and an independent cohort of a few hundred donors, the cumulative frequency of public TCR beta family members distinguished carriers of CMV infection plus the relevant HLA type. The ex vivo response was dominated by HLA-C-restricted CMV-specific TCR beta clonotypes, which also provided the single most frequent clonotype in two of eight donors.

This clonotype has more than one count but fewer than ten. Its antigen has not been determined. It has no much larger one-base neighbor in the sample; base qualities were not kept. V is reduced by 3 bases and J by 5 bases, leaving a spacing of 11 bases between them. The CDR3 sequence holds 14 residues, the cysteine and phenylalanine included. Kept here is only the CDR3 DNA, which spans 42 bases and is read in frame from base 1. The germline V gene specifies SGHVS as CDR1 and FNYEAQ as CDR2. The sequence was collected from a human donor in good health (CMV status not recorded). Some clones in this sample may be carry-over from other donors' samples. The receptor chain draws on TRBV7-6 and TRBJ1-5, with a tentative D gene TRBD1 over 5 matching bases. The sequenced material came from PBMCs. The nucleotide sequence reads as follows: TGTGCCAGCAGCTTGGAGGGCAGGGATCAGCCCCAGCATTTT. Its amino acids are CASSLEGRDQPQHF.